Listed below are T cell receptor beta chains from one sample, sequenced in a study of regulatory T cells in long-lasting Graves disease. TCRdb redid the calling of the multiplex PCR reads with MiXCR, one entry per CDR3 protein. The sample consists of 400,000 to 500,000 distinct CDR3 sequences, under 15% of them appearing once. The same sample was also studied in work on T cells in Graves' hyperthyroidism and ophthalmopathy.

The sequenced sample was peripheral blood mononuclear cells (PBMCs), obtained at new diagnosis, from a patient treated with antithyroid drugs. Receptor source: a woman between 25 and 40 years old with Graves disease. Both conserved end residues are part of each CDR3. A D gene is named only where the DNA matches it firmly. Size is omitted from some rows. Given values are once, few, many or a class for expanded clones.

DNA	CDR3	D	J	V	size
TGCAGTGCTATTAACCCTGGGTCGATTAGCACAGATACGCAGTATTTT	CSAINPGSISTDTQYF	-	TRBJ2-3	TRBV20-1	many
TGTGCCACCAGCAGTGGGACTAGCGGGAGGATAGATACGCAGTATTTT	CATSSGTSGRIDTQYF	TRBD2	TRBJ2-3	TRBV15	few
TGCGCCAGCAGCGTATCCCGGGTTCTTGGCTATGGCTACACCTTC	CASSVSRVLGYGYTF	-	TRBJ1-2	TRBV5-1	many
TGTGCCAGCAGTTCACAGGGTGCGTTTAGCAATGAGCAGTTCTTC	CASSSQGAFSNEQFF	-	TRBJ2-1	TRBV7-9	few
TGTGCCACCAGTGATACCTCAGGGCTCTACAATGAGCAGTTCTTC	CATSDTSGLYNEQFF	-	TRBJ2-1	TRBV24-1	-
TGTGCCATCAGTGAGTCAAGGGACACTGAAGCTTTCTTT	CAISESRDTEAFF	-	TRBJ1-1	TRBV10-3	many
TGTGCCAGCAGTGACAGCGGCGGGAGCTCCTACAATGAGCAGTTCTTC	CASSDSGGSSYNEQFF	TRBD2	TRBJ2-1	TRBV25-1	many
TGTGCCAGCAGCGTTGAGGGATACAATGAGCAGTTCTTC	CASSVEGYNEQFF	-	TRBJ2-1	TRBV9	many
TGCGCCAGCAGCTTAACAGGGGACTCCTACGAGCAGTACTTC	CASSLTGDSYEQYF	TRBD1	TRBJ2-7	TRBV5-1	many
TGTGCCTGCCGGGACCCGTATGGCTACACCTTC	CACRDPYGYTF	-	TRBJ1-2	TRBV30	many
TGCAGTGCGGCCGGGACTAGGAACACCGGGGAGCTGTTTTTT	CSAAGTRNTGELFF	TRBD2	TRBJ2-2	TRBV20-1	-
TGCAGTGCTAGCACTAGCGGGAACGTCGGGGAGCTGTTTTTT	CSASTSGNVGELFF	TRBD2	TRBJ2-2	TRBV20-1	many
TGTGCCAGCAGCGGATGGACAGCCCTAGGCTATGGCTACACCTTC	CASSGWTALGYGYTF	-	TRBJ1-2	TRBV7-2	few
TGCAGTGCTAGGTGGGGGGATCGGTACGAGCAGTACTTC	CSARWGDRYEQYF	-	TRBJ2-7	TRBV20-1	many
TGCAGTGCTAAGGATACCGGGACTAGCGGGCTGGGGACCCAGTACTTC	CSAKDTGTSGLGTQYF	TRBD2	TRBJ2-5	TRBV20-1	-
TGTGCCAGCAGTGATCGTAGCGTCGGGGAGCTGTTTTTT	CASSDRSVGELFF	-	TRBJ2-2	TRBV2	many
TGTGCCAGCAGCTTTTTCAAGGAGGCCAAAAACATTCAGTACTTC	CASSFFKEAKNIQYF	-	TRBJ2-4	TRBV7-9	few